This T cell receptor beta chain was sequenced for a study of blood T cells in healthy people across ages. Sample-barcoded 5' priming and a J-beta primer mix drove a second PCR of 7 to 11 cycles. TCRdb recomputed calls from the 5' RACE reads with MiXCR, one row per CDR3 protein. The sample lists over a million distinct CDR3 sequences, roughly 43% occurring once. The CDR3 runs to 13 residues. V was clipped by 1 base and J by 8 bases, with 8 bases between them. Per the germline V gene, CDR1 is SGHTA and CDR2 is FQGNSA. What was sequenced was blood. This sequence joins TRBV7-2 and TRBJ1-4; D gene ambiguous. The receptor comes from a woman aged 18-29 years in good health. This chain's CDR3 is CASSLGILEKLFF. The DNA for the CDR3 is TGTGCCAGCAGCTTAGGGATTCTAGAAAAACTGTTTTTT.